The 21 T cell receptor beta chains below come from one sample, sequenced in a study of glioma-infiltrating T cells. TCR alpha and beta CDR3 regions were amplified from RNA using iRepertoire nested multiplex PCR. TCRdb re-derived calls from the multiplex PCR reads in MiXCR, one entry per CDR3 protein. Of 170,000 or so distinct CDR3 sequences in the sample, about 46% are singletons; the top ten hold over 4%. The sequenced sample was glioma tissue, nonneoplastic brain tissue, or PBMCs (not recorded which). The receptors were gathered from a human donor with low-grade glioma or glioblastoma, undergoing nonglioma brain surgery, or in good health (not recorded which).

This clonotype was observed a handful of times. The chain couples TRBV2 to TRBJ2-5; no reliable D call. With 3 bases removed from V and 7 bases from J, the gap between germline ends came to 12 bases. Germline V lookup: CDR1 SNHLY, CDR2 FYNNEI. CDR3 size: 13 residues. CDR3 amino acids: CASSEVRKGTQYF. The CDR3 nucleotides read TGTGCCAGCAGTGAGGTCCGGAAGGGGACCCAGTACTTC.

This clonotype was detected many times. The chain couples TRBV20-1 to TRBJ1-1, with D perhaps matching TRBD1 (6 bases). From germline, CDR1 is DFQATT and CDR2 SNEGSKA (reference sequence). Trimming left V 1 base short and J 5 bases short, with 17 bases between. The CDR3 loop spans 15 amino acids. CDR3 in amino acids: CSARAGDPGGTEAFF. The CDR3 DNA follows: TGCAGTGCTAGAGCAGGGGACCCCGGGGGTACTGAAGCTTTCTTT.

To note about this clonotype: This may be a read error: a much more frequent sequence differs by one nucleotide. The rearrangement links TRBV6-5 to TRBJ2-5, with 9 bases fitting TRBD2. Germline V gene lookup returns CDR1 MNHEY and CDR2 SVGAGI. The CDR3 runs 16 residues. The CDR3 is CATQRVAGASYNEKFF. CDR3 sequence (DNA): TGTGCCACTCAAAGGGTAGCGGGAGCCTCCTACAATGAGAAGTTCTTC.

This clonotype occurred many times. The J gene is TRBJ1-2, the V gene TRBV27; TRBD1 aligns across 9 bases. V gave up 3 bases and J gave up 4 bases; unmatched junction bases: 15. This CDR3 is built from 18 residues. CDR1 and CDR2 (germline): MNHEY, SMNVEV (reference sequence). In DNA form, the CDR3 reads TGTGCCAGCAGTTTGACAGGACAGGGGAGTGCGGAAAGCTATGGCTACACCTTC. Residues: CASSLTGQGSAESYGYTF.

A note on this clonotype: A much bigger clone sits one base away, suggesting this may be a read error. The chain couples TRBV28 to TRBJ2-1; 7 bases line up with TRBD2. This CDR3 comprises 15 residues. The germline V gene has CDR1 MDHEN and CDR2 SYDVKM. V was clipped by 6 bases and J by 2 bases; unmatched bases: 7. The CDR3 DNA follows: TGTGCCAGCAGACCACCTAGCGGAGCCTACAATGAGCAGTTCTTC. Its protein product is CASRPPSGAYNEQFF.

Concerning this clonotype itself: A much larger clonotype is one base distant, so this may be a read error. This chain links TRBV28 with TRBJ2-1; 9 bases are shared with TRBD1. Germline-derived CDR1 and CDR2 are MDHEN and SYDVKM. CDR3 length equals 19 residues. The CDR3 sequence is CASSQYQGQGSLVGNEQSF. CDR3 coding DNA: TGTGCCAGCAGTCAATACCAGGGACAGGGAAGTTTAGTGGGCAATGAGCAGTCCTTC.

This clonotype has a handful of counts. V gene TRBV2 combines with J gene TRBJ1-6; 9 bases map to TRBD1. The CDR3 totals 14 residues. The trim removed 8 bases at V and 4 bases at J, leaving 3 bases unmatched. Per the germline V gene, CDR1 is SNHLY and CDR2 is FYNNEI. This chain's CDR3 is CASLQGAYNSPLHF. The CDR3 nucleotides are TGTGCCAGCCTACAGGGGGCGTATAATTCACCCCTCCACTTT.

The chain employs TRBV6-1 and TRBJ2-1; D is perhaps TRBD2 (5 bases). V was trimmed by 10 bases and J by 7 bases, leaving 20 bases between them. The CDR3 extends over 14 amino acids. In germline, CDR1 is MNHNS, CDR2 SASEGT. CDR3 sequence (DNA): TGTGCCACGACCGGGAATGGAGGTTTAAATGAGCAGTTCTTC. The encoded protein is CATTGNGGLNEQFF.

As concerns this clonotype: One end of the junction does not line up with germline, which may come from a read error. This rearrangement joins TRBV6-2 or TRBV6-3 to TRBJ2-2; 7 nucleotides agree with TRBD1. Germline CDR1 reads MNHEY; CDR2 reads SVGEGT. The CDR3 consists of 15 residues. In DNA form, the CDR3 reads TGCGCCAGCAGGGGGAAAGGGGGCGATACCGGGGAGATGTTTTTT. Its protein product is CASRGKGGDTGEMFF.

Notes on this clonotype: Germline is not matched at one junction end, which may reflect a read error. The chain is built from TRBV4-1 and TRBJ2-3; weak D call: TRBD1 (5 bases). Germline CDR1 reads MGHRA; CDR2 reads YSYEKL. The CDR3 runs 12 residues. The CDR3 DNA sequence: TGCGCCAGCAGCCTAATAGGGGATACGCAGTGTTTT. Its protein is CASSLIGDTQCF.

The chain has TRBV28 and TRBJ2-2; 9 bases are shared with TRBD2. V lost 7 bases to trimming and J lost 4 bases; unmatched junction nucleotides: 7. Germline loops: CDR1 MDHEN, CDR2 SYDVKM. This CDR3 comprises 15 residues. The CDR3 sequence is CASKRGRAITGELFF. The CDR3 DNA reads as TGTGCCAGCAAGCGCGGGAGGGCCATCACCGGGGAGCTGTTTTTT. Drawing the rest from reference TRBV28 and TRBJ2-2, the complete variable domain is DVKVTQSSRYLVKRTGEKVFLECVQDMDHENMFWYRQDPGLGLRLIYFSYDVKMKEKGDIPEGYSVSREKKERFSLILESASTNQTSMYLCASKRGRAITGELFFGEGSRLTVL.

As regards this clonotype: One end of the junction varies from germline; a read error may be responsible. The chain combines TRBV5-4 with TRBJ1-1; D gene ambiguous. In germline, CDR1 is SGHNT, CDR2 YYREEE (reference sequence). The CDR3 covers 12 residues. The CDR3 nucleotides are TGTGCCAGCAGCTTGGATGGGCGTGAAGCTCTCTTT. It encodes CASSLDGREALF.

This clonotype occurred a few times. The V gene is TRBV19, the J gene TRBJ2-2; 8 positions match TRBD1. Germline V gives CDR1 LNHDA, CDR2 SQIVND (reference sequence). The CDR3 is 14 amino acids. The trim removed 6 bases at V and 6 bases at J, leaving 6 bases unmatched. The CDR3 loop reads CASSRQGLAGELFF. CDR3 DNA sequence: TGTGCCAGTAGCCGACAGGGGCTGGCCGGGGAGCTGTTTTTT.

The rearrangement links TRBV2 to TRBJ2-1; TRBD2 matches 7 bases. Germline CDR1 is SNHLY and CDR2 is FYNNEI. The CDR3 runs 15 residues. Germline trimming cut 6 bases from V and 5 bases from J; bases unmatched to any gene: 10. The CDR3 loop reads CASSDSPGGNNEQFF. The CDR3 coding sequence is TGTGCCAGCAGCGACTCTCCGGGAGGTAACAATGAGCAGTTCTTC.

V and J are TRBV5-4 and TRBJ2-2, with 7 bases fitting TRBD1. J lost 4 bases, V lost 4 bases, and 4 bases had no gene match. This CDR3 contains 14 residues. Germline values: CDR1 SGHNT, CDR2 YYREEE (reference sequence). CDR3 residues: CASSPGTATGELFF. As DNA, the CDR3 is TGTGCCAGCAGCCCGGGGACAGCCACCGGGGAGCTGTTTTTT.

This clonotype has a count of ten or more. CDR3 DNA: TGCAGCGTTGTGCGGGGTGCCGAGCAGTACTTC. This sequence encodes CSVVRGAEQYF. The chain combines TRBV29-1 with TRBJ2-7, with D tentatively TRBD2 (6 bases). V was pared by 4 bases and J by 6 bases, with 10 bases between. CDR1 SQVTM and CDR2 ANQGSEA come from the germline V gene. The CDR3 has 11 residues.

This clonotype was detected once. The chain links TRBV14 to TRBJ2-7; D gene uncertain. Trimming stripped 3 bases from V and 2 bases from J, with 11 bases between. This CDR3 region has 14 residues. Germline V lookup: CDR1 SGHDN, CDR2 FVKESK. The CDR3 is CASSHFAYTYEQYF. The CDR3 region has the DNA TGTGCCAGCAGCCACTTCGCTTACACCTACGAGCAGTACTTC.

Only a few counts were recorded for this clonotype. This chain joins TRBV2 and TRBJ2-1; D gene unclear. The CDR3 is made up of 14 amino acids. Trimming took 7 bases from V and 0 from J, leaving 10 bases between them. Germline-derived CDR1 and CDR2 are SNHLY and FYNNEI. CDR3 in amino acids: CASKPESSYNEQFF. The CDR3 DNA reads TGTGCCAGCAAACCGGAGAGCTCCTACAATGAGCAGTTCTTC.

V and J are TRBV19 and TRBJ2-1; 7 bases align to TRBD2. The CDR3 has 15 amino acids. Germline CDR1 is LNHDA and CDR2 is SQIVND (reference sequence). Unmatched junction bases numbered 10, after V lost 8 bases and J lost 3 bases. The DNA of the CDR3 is TGTGCCAGTTCAAAAGGACTAGTCGTCTACAATGAGCAGTTCTTC. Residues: CASSKGLVVYNEQFF.

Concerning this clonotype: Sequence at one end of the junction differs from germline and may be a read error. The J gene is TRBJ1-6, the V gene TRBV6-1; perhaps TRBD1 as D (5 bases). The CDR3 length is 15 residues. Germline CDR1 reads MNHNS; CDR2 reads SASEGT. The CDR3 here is CAGSPLGAVNSPLHF. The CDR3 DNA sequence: TGTGCCGGCAGTCCCCTCGGGGCGGTAAATTCACCCCTCCACTTT.

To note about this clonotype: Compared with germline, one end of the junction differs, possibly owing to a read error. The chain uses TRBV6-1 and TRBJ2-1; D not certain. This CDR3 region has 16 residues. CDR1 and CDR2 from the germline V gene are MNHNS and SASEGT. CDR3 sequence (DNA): TGTGCCATCAGTGAATCCGTCCCCAGCTCCTACAATGAGCAGTTCTTC. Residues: CAISESVPSSYNEQFF.